A selection of T cell receptor beta chains follows, all from one sample in a study of cytomegalovirus exposure and HLA in healthy donors. This table comes from immunoSEQ multiplex PCR, and its TCRdb copy is limited to in-frame clones, with some not included. There are over 150,000 clones in the sample; 75% to 90% occur only once, and under 3% lies in the top ten. The specimen was PBMCs. These receptors came from a male donor in good health and CMV-seronegative. CDR3s include the opening cysteine and the closing phenylalanine or tryptophan. The D gene is left open where the match is weak. Only part of the rows carry a size: once, few, many, or a class if the clone is expanded.

.	TRBV6-1	TRBD2	TRBJ2-5	CASSAISGGAWILQETQYF	TGTGCCAGCAGTGCCATTAGCGGGGGGGCGTGGATTTTACAAGAGACCCAGTACTTC
.	TRBV2	.	TRBJ1-6	CASRGTRGRHSPLHF	TGTGCCAGCAGGGGAACCAGGGGAAGGCATTCACCCCTCCACTTT
few	TRBV7-6	TRBD2	TRBJ2-3	CASSSVLAGATDTQYF	TGTGCCAGCAGCTCCGTTCTAGCGGGAGCAACAGATACGCAGTATTTT
.	TRBV5-6	.	TRBJ1-1	CASSSRWGTNTEAFF	TGTGCCAGCAGCTCCCGGTGGGGCACGAACACTGAAGCTTTCTTT
.	TRBV6-6	TRBD1	TRBJ1-1	CASSYSRTGTEAFF	TGTGCCAGCAGTTACTCGAGGACAGGGACTGAAGCTTTCTTT
.	TRBV4-1	TRBD1	TRBJ2-7	CASSQPGQQFYEQYF	TGCGCCAGCAGCCAACCGGGACAGCAATTCTACGAGCAGTACTTC
.	TRBV5-4	TRBD1	TRBJ2-5	CASSRDSQETQYF	TGTGCCAGCAGCAGGGACAGCCAAGAGACCCAGTACTTC
.	TRBV5-1	.	TRBJ2-5	CASSAQASNQETQYF	TGCGCCAGCAGCGCGCAGGCGTCGAATCAAGAGACCCAGTACTTC
.	TRBV5-1	TRBD2	TRBJ2-7	CASSPGGGDSYEQYF	TGCGCCAGCAGCCCCGGGGGGGGAGACTCCTACGAGCAGTACTTC
.	TRBV15	.	TRBJ2-5	CATSRDLASETQYF	TGTGCCACCAGCAGAGATCTGGCCTCCGAGACCCAGTACTTC
once	TRBV5-1	.	TRBJ1-6	CASSLTVGDSPLHF	TGCGCCAGCAGCTTGACAGTCGGGGATTCACCCCTCCACTTT
.	TRBV7-6	.	TRBJ2-1	CASSRGWQAARGEQFF	TGTGCCAGCAGCCGCGGTTGGCAGGCGGCGCGGGGTGAGCAGTTCTTC
.	TRBV7-9	.	TRBJ2-7	CASSFGGPHYEQYF	TGTGCCAGCAGCTTCGGGGGGCCCCACTACGAGCAGTACTTC
.	TRBV7-8	TRBD2	TRBJ2-1	CASSNRPGTSGLNNEQFF	TGTGCCAGCAGCAACCGACCCGGGACTAGCGGGTTGAACAATGAGCAGTTCTTC
few	TRBV6-5	.	TRBJ1-1	CASSHPAGGKTEAFF	TGTGCCAGCAGCCACCCGGCGGGGGGGAAAACTGAAGCTTTCTTT
few	TRBV9	.	TRBJ1-5	CASSSGHPNQPQHF	TGTGCCAGCAGCTCGGGACACCCAAATCAGCCCCAGCATTTT
once	TRBV6-5	TRBD1	TRBJ2-7	CASSAGTGSSYEQYF	TGTGCCAGCAGCGCCGGGACAGGGTCCTCCTACGAGCAGTACTTC
.	TRBV7-2	TRBD1	TRBJ1-1	CASSPDRGRLAFF	TGTGCCAGCAGCCCAGACAGGGGGCGGTTAGCTTTCTTT
.	TRBV6-1	TRBD1	TRBJ2-1	CASSQDRDNEQFF	TGTGCCAGCAGTCAGGACAGGGACAATGAGCAGTTCTTC
.	TRBV18	TRBD1	TRBJ2-6	CASSPDRGVAGANVLTF	TGTGCCAGCTCACCCGACAGGGGGGTTGCTGGGGCCAACGTCCTGACTTTC
few	TRBV4-1	.	TRBJ2-1	CASSQDGRPDNEQFF	TGCGCCAGCAGCCAAGATGGGAGGCCGGACAATGAGCAGTTCTTC
.	TRBV5-1	TRBD1	TRBJ2-2	CASRIGTGMGGELFF	TGCGCCAGCAGGATCGGGACAGGGATGGGCGGGGAGCTGTTTTTT
few	TRBV10-1	TRBD2	TRBJ2-5	CASSDSSLADGETQYF	TGCGCCAGCAGTGATTCGAGTCTAGCGGACGGGGAGACCCAGTACTTC
.	TRBV19	.	TRBJ1-4	CASSQYGDDEKLFF	TGTGCCAGTAGTCAGTACGGGGATGATGAAAAACTGTTTTTT